This passage covers 6 T cell receptor beta chains from one sample sequenced in a study of blood T cell repertoires in COVID-19. Only in-frame clones appear in the TCRdb table, and some are missing; sequencing was by immunoSEQ multiplex PCR. This sample has around 110,000 clones, with over 65% found just once. The source material was peripheral blood. Receptor source: a man older than 75 with COVID-19, enrolled during active disease.

This clone was detected a few times. This chain connects TRBV11-2 to TRBJ1-1; maybe TRBD1 (5 bases). Germline V CDR1 and CDR2: SGHAT, FQNNGV. The CDR3 loop spans 14 amino acids. V lost 2 bases to trimming and J lost 4 bases, with 11 bases between them. CDR3 sequence reads: CASSLTGPTTEAFF. In nucleotides, the CDR3 is TGTGCCAGCAGCTTAACAGGTCCAACCACTGAAGCTTTCTTT.

This clone was seen only a few times. The chain combines TRBV27 with TRBJ2-7; TRBD2 agrees at 9 bases. CDR1 and CDR2 from the germline V gene are MNHEY and SMNVEV (reference sequence). V lost 2 bases, J lost 7 bases, and 9 bases stayed unmatched. The CDR3 extends over 15 amino acids. The CDR3 sequence is CASSLDSGRSREQYF. CDR3 coding DNA: TGTGCCAGCAGTTTAGATAGCGGGAGATCGCGGGAGCAGTACTTC.

This clone appeared a few times. The chain has TRBV10-3 and TRBJ1-5; a weak D match, TRBD1 (5 bases). CDR3 length: 13 residues. Germline V CDR1 and CDR2: ENHRY, SYGVKD. V shed 2 bases and J shed 5 bases, with 7 bases lying between them. The CDR3 DNA is TGTGCCATCAGTGAGCGGGGGGATCAGCCCCAGCATTTT. Protein: CAISERGDQPQHF.

The chain has TRBV5-6 and TRBJ2-1; no clear D. V was trimmed by 0 bases and J by 9 bases, leaving 7 bases between them. Germline V gene sequence: CDR1 SGHDT, CDR2 YYEEEE. The CDR3 spans 12 residues. The CDR3: CASSLGWSEQFF. DNA of the CDR3: TGTGCCAGCAGCTTGGGCTGGAGTGAGCAGTTCTTC.

The chain uses TRBV12-2 and TRBJ2-4; the D call in the table, TRBD2, was not verified against the DNA. TRBV12-2 is a pseudogene segment. This CDR3 is built from 18 residues. In nucleotides, the CDR3 is TGTGCAAGTCGCTCCTCCCTCGAGGCGGGAGGGGGAAAAAACATTCAGTACTTC. This gives the protein CASRSSLEAGGGKNIQYF.

There are a few counts of this clone. This chain uses TRBV7-2 with TRBJ1-1; D remains ambiguous. Germline loops: CDR1 SGHTA, CDR2 FQGNSA. Trimming stripped 0 bases from V and 11 bases from J, with 10 bases between. The CDR3 contains 12 residues. The CDR3 DNA follows: TGTGCCAGCAGCTTAGCGCACGGGGTGGCTTTCTTT. Its translation is CASSLAHGVAFF.